What follows are 21 T cell receptor beta chains derived from one specimen sequenced in a study of shared clonotypes between healthy human individuals (dated by TCRdb to 2018 to 2020). For the CD8 naive samples, CD45RO-negative cells were positively selected for CCR7, yielding a CD45RA+CCR7+ population from which TemRA cells were excluded. Library method: the immunoSEQ multiplex PCR assay. Entries here come from immuneACCESS through TCRdb and include only in-frame sequences with V and J called. Some clones fail to appear in such tables; in the studies checked, an unresolved V gene covers under half of the shortfall, and the cause of the remainder is unknown. The sample table lists about 1.9 million clones, roughly 95% of them with a count of one. The top ten hold around 1.7% of the sample. Sequenced: naive CD8+ T cells from PBMCs. The cell subset or site label corresponds to: CD45RA+CCR7+. Source of these receptors: a man aged 18 to 30 in good health. Some clones in this sample may be carry-over from other donors' samples.

The rearrangement joins TRBV11-2 to TRBJ2-1, with 8 nucleotides matching TRBD2. The germline gives CDR1 SGHAT, CDR2 FQNNGV. This CDR3 is 14 amino acids long. The V segment lost 3 bases and the J segment 7 bases; nucleotides outside the gene matches: 5. CDR3: CASSFLAGKNEQFF. The CDR3, as DNA: TGTGCCAGCAGCTTCTTAGCGGGAAAGAATGAGCAGTTCTTC.

The rearrangement uses TRBV7-2 and TRBJ2-1; TRBD2 is a possible D gene (5 bases). From germline, CDR1 is SGHTA and CDR2 FQGNSA. The CDR3 spans 15 residues. Trimming pared 5 bases from V and 2 bases from J, leaving 13 bases between. Here the CDR3 DNA reads TGTGCCAGCAGCCATGGACTGCGGCCCTACAATGAGCAGTTCTTC. Protein: CASSHGLRPYNEQFF.

The chain joins TRBV6-1 to TRBJ1-5; D is perhaps TRBD1 (6 bases). The ends were cut back, 2 bases at V and 6 bases at J, with 11 bases in the middle. There are 14 residues in the CDR3. Germline values: CDR1 MNHNS, CDR2 SASEGT. The chain's CDR3 is CASSELRGSQPQHF. CDR3 nucleotide sequence: TGTGCCAGCAGTGAATTAAGGGGGAGTCAGCCCCAGCATTTT.

The rearrangement uses TRBV9 and TRBJ2-1; 13 nucleotides agree with TRBD2. The CDR3 runs to 17 residues. The germline V gene encodes CDR1 SGDLS and CDR2 YYNGEE. Trimming took 3 bases from V and 8 from J; bases not matched to a gene: 11. The CDR3 nucleotides are TGTGCCAGCAGCGCCGGCACGGGACTAGCGGGGTCCGATGAGCAGTTCTTC. Translating gives CASSAGTGLAGSDEQFF.

The V call is TRBV11-3, the J call TRBJ1-5; D possibly corresponds to TRBD1 (5 bases). CDR3 length: 16 amino acids. Germline V lookup: CDR1 SGHNT, CDR2 YENEEA. Trimming pared 4 bases from V and 6 bases from J, leaving 19 bases between. This chain's CDR3 is CASSSDWGNSFQPQHF. In nucleotides, the CDR3 is TGTGCCAGCAGCTCCGATTGGGGGAATAGCTTTCAGCCCCAGCATTTT.

The V call is TRBV7-9, the J call TRBJ2-3, with unresolved D. Germline V gives CDR1 SEHNR, CDR2 FQNEAQ (reference sequence). The CDR3 length is 13 residues. V lost 0 bases and J lost 4, with 5 bases in between. The CDR3: CASSLATSDTQYF. In DNA, the CDR3 is TGTGCCAGCAGCTTAGCAACCTCAGATACGCAGTATTTT.

The gene calls are TRBV9 and TRBJ2-1, with 14 bases fitting TRBD2. After removal of 3 bases from V and 8 bases from J, the junction contained 10 bases not matched to a gene. CDR1 is SGDLS and CDR2 is YYNGEE in the germline V gene. The CDR3 contains 17 residues. In nucleotides, the CDR3 is TGTGCCAGCAGCGGAGAGGGGACTAGCGGGAGAATATATGAGCAGTTCTTC. Protein product: CASSGEGTSGRIYEQFF.

The J gene is TRBJ1-1, the V gene TRBV4-3, with D uncertain. CDR1 is LGHNA and CDR2 is YSLEER in the germline V gene. The CDR3 has 13 residues. Trimming removed 0 bases from V and 10 bases from J, with 12 bases in between. CDR3 in amino acids: CASSQESGVAAFF. CDR3 sequence (DNA): TGCGCCAGCAGCCAAGAATCCGGAGTGGCAGCTTTCTTT.

The chain recombines TRBV28 with TRBJ2-7; the match to TRBD2 covers 7 bases. V was clipped by 2 bases and J by 3 bases; unmatched bases: 7. The CDR3 is 15 amino acids. CDR1 is MDHEN and CDR2 is SYDVKM in the germline V gene. The CDR3 DNA follows: TGTGCCAGCAGTTTAAAGACTAGCTACTTCTACGAGCAGTACTTC. Amino acids: CASSLKTSYFYEQYF. Full variable domain (outside the CDR3, taken from reference TRBV28 and TRBJ2-7): DVKVTQSSRYLVKRTGEKVFLECVQDMDHENMFWYRQDPGLGLRLIYFSYDVKMKEKGDIPEGYSVSREKKERFSLILESASTNQTSMYLCASSLKTSYFYEQYFGPGTRLTVT.

The chain carries TRBV5-8 and TRBJ1-2; D is perhaps TRBD1 (5 bases). This CDR3 spans 14 amino acids. Deletions cut 4 bases from V and 4 bases from J, with 14 bases between. Germline CDR1 and CDR2: SGHTS and YDEGEE. CDR3: CASSAPGHFYGYTF. In nucleotides, the CDR3 is TGTGCCAGCAGCGCCCCCGGACACTTCTATGGCTACACCTTC.

The V gene is TRBV28, the J gene TRBJ2-7; TRBD1 matches at 12 bases. Trimming removed 9 bases from V and 3 bases from J; junction bases left unmatched: 18. The CDR3 length is 18 residues. Germline-derived CDR1 and CDR2 are MDHEN and SYDVKM. The CDR3 DNA reads TGTGCCAGTTTCCGACCCCGGGACAGGGGGCGCCGGGACTACGAGCAGTACTTC. Translation: CASFRPRDRGRRDYEQYF.

The rearrangement joins TRBV5-1 to TRBJ2-1; D unresolved. Germline V lookup: CDR1 SGHRS, CDR2 YFSETQ. Trimming left V 3 bases short and J 8 bases short, with 21 bases between. The CDR3 is made up of 16 amino acids. The CDR3 region has the DNA TGCGCCAGCAGCTCGCCGCCAGATCTCCGGTCCGATGAGCAGTTCTTC. The encoded protein is CASSSPPDLRSDEQFF.

The chain employs TRBV5-4 and TRBJ2-7, with no clear D. The CDR3 has 12 amino acids. Per germline, CDR1 SGHNT and CDR2 YYREEE (reference sequence). The germline V and J ends were trimmed by 9 bases and 2 bases, with 12 bases remaining between them. The CDR3 DNA reads TGTGCCACCCAGGACCTCCCCTACGAGCAGTACTTC. Protein: CATQDLPYEQYF.

The chain combines TRBV29-1 with TRBJ1-1; D is uncertain. CDR3 length: 11 residues. Germline CDR1 is SQVTM and CDR2 is ANQGSEA. The V gene lost 5 bases and the J gene lost 4 bases, with 8 bases spanning the gap. The CDR3 sequence is CSVFLATEAFF. The CDR3 DNA sequence: TGCAGCGTTTTTTTAGCCACTGAAGCTTTCTTT.

The CDR3 region is CASRGRISYEQYF. For the CDR3, the DNA is TGTGCCAGCAGGGGGAGGATCTCCTACGAGCAGTACTTC. This chain connects TRBV6-1 to TRBJ2-7, with D possibly matching TRBD2 (6 bases). CDR3 length: 13 residues. Germline V lookup: CDR1 MNHNS, CDR2 SASEGT. The V end lost 6 bases, the J end lost 0 bases, and 9 bases lay between the germline ends.

This chain uses TRBV4-3 with TRBJ2-1; a weak D match, TRBD2 (6 bases). Trimming cost V 4 bases and J 4 bases, with 17 bases left between them. The CDR3 has 16 residues. From germline, CDR1 is LGHNA and CDR2 YSLEER. CDR3 DNA: TGCGCCAGCAGCCTGTCGGGACTCCCGGGGTACAATGAGCAGTTCTTC. Translation: CASSLSGLPGYNEQFF.

V is TRBV7-9 and J is TRBJ2-5, with TRBD2 matching 9 bases. The CDR3 is made up of 18 amino acids. CDR1 and CDR2 (germline): SEHNR, FQNEAQ (reference sequence). The ends lost 10 bases at V and 4 bases at J; junction bases unmatched: 22. This CDR3 is CAIHVAGVTPLIGETQYF. In DNA form, the CDR3 reads TGTGCCATCCACGTAGCGGGAGTAACCCCACTGATCGGAGAGACCCAGTACTTC.

The chain carries TRBV7-9 and TRBJ2-1; TRBD1 matches at 7 bases. Germline trimming cut 1 base from V and 6 bases from J; bases unmatched to any gene: 6. This CDR3 comprises 15 residues. Germline CDR1 and CDR2: SEHNR and FQNEAQ (reference sequence). As DNA, the CDR3 is TGTGCCAGCAGCTTAGTAGGGGGCGCGGGCAATGAGCAGTTCTTC. It is translated as CASSLVGGAGNEQFF.

J is TRBJ2-2 and V is TRBV7-8, with D perhaps given as TRBD1 or TRBD2 (5 bases each). The CDR3 covers 14 residues. Trimming removed 6 bases at V and 7 bases at J, with 15 bases between. Germline CDR1 reads SGHVS; CDR2 reads FQNEAQ. CDR3 nucleotide sequence: TGTGCCAGCAGGCTTATCCGGGGCGACGGGGAGCTGTTTTTT. Translating it yields CASRLIRGDGELFF.

This chain joins TRBV11-2 and TRBJ2-2; D not resolved. Germline lookup yields CDR1 SGHAT and CDR2 FQNNGV. The CDR3 runs to 11 residues. V shed 8 bases and J shed 7 bases, with 8 bases lying between them. CDR3 nucleotide sequence: TGTGCCAGCTTTTTTGACGGGGAGCTGTTTTTT. Its translation is CASFFDGELFF.

The CDR3 bases are TGTGCCAGCAGCTCAGCGGGAGTGGGATTGGAGCAGTTCTTC. Its translation: CASSSAGVGLEQFF. The V gene is TRBV7-9, the J gene TRBJ2-1; TRBD2 agrees at 8 bases. The length of the CDR3 is 14 residues. V gave up 4 bases and J gave up 10 bases; unmatched junction bases: 9. Germline V lookup: CDR1 SEHNR, CDR2 FQNEAQ (reference sequence).